Sequencing of this TCR beta chain was carried out in a study of brain T cells in children with intractable seizures. The table came from immunoSEQ multiplex PCR; TCRdb's copy has only in-frame clones and leaves some out. This table holds about 80,000 clones, about 90% found once. This CDR3 has 15 amino acids. V dropped 1 base and J dropped 5 bases, with 15 bases sitting between them. The germline CDR1 and CDR2 sequences are SGHNT and YYREEE (reference sequence). V usage is TRBV5-4 and J usage is TRBJ2-5, with D possibly matching TRBD2 (6 bases). This receptor was identified in a girl under 10 years old with Rasmussen encephalitis and intractable seizures. The sequencing here drew on peripheral blood, taken at surgery. This chain's CDR3 is CASSLFGGAGETQYF. The CDR3 DNA is TGTGCCAGCAGCTTGTTTGGAGGGGCTGGGGAGACCCAGTACTTC. Looking up the rest from reference TRBV5-4 and TRBJ2-5 gives the full variable domain: ETGVTQSPTHLIKTRGQQVTLRCSSQSGHNTVSWYQQALGQGPQFIFQYYREEENGRGNFPPRFSGLQFPNYSSELNVNALELDDSALYLCASSLFGGAGETQYFGPGTRLLVL.